A selection of T cell receptor beta chains follows, all from one sample in a study of T cells in localized non-small cell lung cancer. Sequencing used immunoSEQ multiplex PCR; TCRdb keeps in-frame clones, though not all of them. The sample includes 45,000 to 65,000 clones, approximately 90% of them seen just once. The source was peripheral blood, collected before any cancer treatment. These receptors all come from a man aged 35 to 69 with stage I squamous cell lung carcinoma. Both conserved end residues are part of each CDR3. Each record gives: V gene, clone size, D gene, J gene, CDR3 protein, CDR3 DNA. The D gene is left open where the match is weak. Not every row has a clone size; where given, it reads once, few, many or a size class.

>TRBV10-3|-|-|TRBJ2-3
CAISESNTDTQYF
TGTGCCATCAGTGAATCGAACACAGATACGCAGTATTTT
>TRBV27|-|-|TRBJ1-5
CASSLSDNQPQHF
TGTGCCAGCAGTTTATCGGACAATCAGCCCCAGCATTTT
>TRBV18|once|-|TRBJ2-3
CASSPPTDTQYF
TGTGCCAGCTCACCCCCCACAGATACGCAGTATTTT
>TRBV11-2|-|TRBD2|TRBJ2-3
CASSLRLAGLSTDTQYF
TGTGCCAGCAGCCTTAGACTAGCGGGACTTAGCACAGATACGCAGTATTTT
>TRBV19|-|-|TRBJ1-2
CASSNTGQPNYGYTF
TGTGCCAGTAGTAACACGGGGCAACCTAACTATGGCTACACCTTC
>TRBV7-8|-|-|TRBJ1-1
CASSLGGWVGTEAFF
TGTGCCAGCAGCTTAGGAGGTTGGGTCGGAACTGAAGCTTTCTTT
>TRBV7-2|-|-|TRBJ2-3
CASSLEVDTQYF
TGTGCCAGCAGCTTAGAGGTAGATACGCAGTATTTT
>TRBV7-2|-|-|TRBJ2-1
CASSLAPRYNEQFF
TGTGCCAGCAGCTTAGCCCCGAGGTACAATGAGCAGTTCTTC
>TRBV11-3|-|-|TRBJ2-7
CASSLSRGREQYF
TGTGCCAGCAGCTTATCCAGGGGCCGCGAGCAGTACTTC
>TRBV6-5|-|-|TRBJ2-2
CASSFGAGGELFF
TGTGCCAGCAGTTTTGGGGCCGGCGGGGAGCTGTTTTTT
>TRBV4-3|-|-|TRBJ1-5
CASSQGGDQPQHF
TGCGCCAGCAGCCAAGGAGGCGATCAGCCCCAGCATTTT
>TRBV19|-|TRBD1|TRBJ1-1
CASTATGSDTEAFF
TGTGCCAGTACCGCGACAGGGTCGGACACTGAAGCTTTCTTT
>TRBV11-3|-|-|TRBJ2-3
CASSPGGVSYSKSQYF
TGTGCCAGCAGCCCAGGAGGGGTGTCTTACAGCAAGTCGCAGTATTTT
>TRBV28|once|TRBD2|TRBJ2-1
CASILAGVKGGNEQFF
TGTGCCAGCATCCTAGCGGGAGTGAAGGGCGGGAATGAGCAGTTCTTC